This TCR beta chain was sequenced for a study of blood T cell repertoires in COVID-19 (dated by TCRdb to 2018 to 2021). About the investigation overall: Collaborator samples came from the United States, Italy and Spain and covered acute and convalescent phases of COVID-19. Sample metadata almost always included a de-identified subject ID, COVID-19 status, age in years and sex. Deeply sampled blood TCRbeta repertoires from subjects exposed to, actively infected with, or recovered from COVID-19 were included in the dataset. HLA class I and class II types, where available, came from metadata supplied by the sample provider rather than from assay-based typing. The samples were drawn from two sources: the first 160 participants of the ongoing ImmuneRACE study, and some 1,300 subjects contributed by 6 global collaborators. The prospective study material was composed of cDNA or gDNA derived from T cells, B-cell-depleted T cells, or PBMCs. The repertoires were made available in a free public database intended to serve as a resource for research on the immune response to SARS-CoV-2.

TCRbeta CDR3 regions were amplified from genomic DNA by means of the immunoSEQ Assay, a bias-controlled multiplex PCR. On the authors' methods: The number of nucleated cells in each sample was estimated by amplification of reference gene primers within the assay. To quantify the absolute abundance of each unique TCRbeta CDR3 rearrangement, sequence reads were collapsed and filtered. For each sample, productive Simpson clonality was calculated as the square root of Simpson's diversity index across productive rearrangements. This is the immuneACCESS table as TCRdb keeps it, with only in-frame sequences that have V and J called. A part of the clones is gone; compared with another copy, unresolved V genes explain less than half, and the rest is unexplained. V and J calls and clone size are those listed in that table; D and trimming were worked out from the DNA. The sample table holds fewer than 150,000 clones, of which 65% to 85% were seen once. The top ten hold approximately 8% of the sample.

The collaborating institutions used their own protocols to collect whole blood in K2EDTA tubes. For TCRbeta analysis, collaborators shipped samples as frozen whole blood, isolated PBMCs, or DNA extracted from either of those sample types. A remark on this clone: Its antigen is not yet known. Within one base of it there is no much larger clone, and no base qualities were kept.

The paper's findings and limits, for the study overall: Clinical and demographic metadata were provided uncurated, with the amount varying by source and participant.

The junction shows trimming of 2 bases on V and 5 bases on J, and the gene matches do not reach 9 bases of it. The CDR3 measures 18 amino acids from cysteine to phenylalanine. Only CDR3 DNA is held: 54 bases, read in frame from base 1. In the germline V gene (reference sequence), CDR1 corresponds to SGHNT and CDR2 to YYREEE. The source of this sequence is a human donor in a cohort sampled during active COVID-19. Sequences were obtained from peripheral blood. The rearrangement combines TRBV5-4 with TRBJ2-5, and TRBD2 matches 16 of the central bases. The base sequence is TGTGCCAGCAGCTTCGGTGGGACTAGCGGGGGGGCGTATGAGACCCAGTACTTC. Its protein product is CASSFGGTSGGAYETQYF.